The clone carrying this TCR beta chain has more than one count but fewer than ten. What it binds is not known. Obtained from alopecia areata patients were lesional scalp punch biopsies along with peripheral blood. Trimming removed 1 base at V and 2 bases at J, with 16 bases between. Germline assignment: CDR1 SGDLS and CDR2 YYNGEE. The CDR3 runs 16 residues. Sequencing used cDNA as its template, made by extracting RNA and reverse transcribing it. Generated by immunoSEQ multiplex PCR, the TCRdb table keeps only in-frame clones and is missing some. The table records 200,000 to 250,000 clones, approximately 61% of them present only once. This record belongs to a study of CD8+ T cells in alopecia areata. Study information: Twice daily, treated patients received 5 to 10 mg of oral tofacitinib. Treatment with tofacitinib (6 to 18 months) was followed by 6 months off drug. Study-wide results and caveats: Affected scalp, especially in alopecia totalis/universalis, had a higher clonality than normal scalp did.

The rearrangement uses TRBV9 and TRBJ2-7, with D possibly matching TRBD1 (6 bases). The origin of this receptor is a human donor with alopecia areata. The starting material was CD4+ T cells sorted from blood, obtained at week 0. This chain's CDR3 is CASSVTGQVRPYEQYF. The DNA of the CDR3 is TGTGCCAGCAGCGTAACGGGACAAGTGAGGCCCTACGAGCAGTACTTC.